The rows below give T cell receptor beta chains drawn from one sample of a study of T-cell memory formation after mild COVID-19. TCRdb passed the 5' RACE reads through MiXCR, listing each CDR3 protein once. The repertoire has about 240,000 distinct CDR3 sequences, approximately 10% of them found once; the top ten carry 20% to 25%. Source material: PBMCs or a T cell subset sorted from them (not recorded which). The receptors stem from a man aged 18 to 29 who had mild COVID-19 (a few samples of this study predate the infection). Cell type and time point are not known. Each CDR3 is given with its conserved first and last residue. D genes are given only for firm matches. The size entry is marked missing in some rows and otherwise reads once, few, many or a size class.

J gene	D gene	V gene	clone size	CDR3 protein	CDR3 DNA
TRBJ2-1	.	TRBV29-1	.	CSAVPGGEQFF	TGCAGCGCTGTCCCCGGGGGTGAGCAGTTCTTC
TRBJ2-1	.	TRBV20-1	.	CSASGLAEPYNEQFF	TGCAGTGCTAGCGGCTTGGCGGAACCTTACAATGAGCAGTTCTTC
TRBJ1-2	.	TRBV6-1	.	CASRAPAGYYGYTF	TGTGCCAGCAGAGCCCCGGCGGGATACTATGGCTACACCTTC
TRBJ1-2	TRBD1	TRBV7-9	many	CASIMLQGYRGYTF	TGTGCCAGCATCATGTTACAGGGGTACCGTGGCTACACCTTC
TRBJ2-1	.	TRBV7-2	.	CASSLMVLPEQFF	TGTGCCAGCAGCTTAATGGTCCTCCCAGAGCAGTTCTTC
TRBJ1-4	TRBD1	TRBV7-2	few	CASSLGWGQGKLFF	TGTGCCAGCAGCCTCGGCTGGGGACAGGGCAAACTGTTTTTT
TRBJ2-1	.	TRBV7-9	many	CASSFGDNEQFF	TGTGCCAGCAGCTTTGGGGACAATGAGCAGTTCTTC
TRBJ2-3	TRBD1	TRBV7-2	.	CASSLGGGLDTQYF	TGTGCCAGCAGCTTAGGAGGGGGCTTAGATACGCAGTATTTT
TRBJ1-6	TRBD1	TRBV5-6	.	CASSKTGGETYNSPLHF	TGTGCCAGCAGCAAGACAGGGGGTGAGACCTATAATTCACCCCTCCACTTT
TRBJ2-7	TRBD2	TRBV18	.	CASSPGILAGGPISYEQYF	TGTGCCAGCTCACCAGGTATACTAGCGGGGGGGCCGATCTCCTACGAGCAGTACTTC
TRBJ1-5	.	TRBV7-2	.	CASSLINGQPQHF	TGTGCCAGCAGCTTAATCAATGGGCAGCCCCAGCATTTT
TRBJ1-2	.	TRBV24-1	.	CATSEDSIDYGYTF	TGTGCCACCAGTGAGGATTCAATCGACTATGGCTACACCTTC
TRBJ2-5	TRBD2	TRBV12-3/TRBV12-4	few	CASSLTSGGRAQYF	TGTGCCAGCAGTTTAACTAGCGGGGGCCGGGCCCAGTACTTC
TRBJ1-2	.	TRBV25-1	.	CASTLSGGNLYTF	TGTGCCAGCACTCTCTCCGGGGGGAACCTCTACACCTTC
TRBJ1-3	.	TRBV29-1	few	CSVDIWNFSGNTIYF	TGCAGCGTTGATATCTGGAATTTCTCTGGAAACACCATATATTTT
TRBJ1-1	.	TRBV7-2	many	CASSLFSGRAFF	TGTGCCAGCAGCTTATTTTCGGGTAGGGCTTTCTTT
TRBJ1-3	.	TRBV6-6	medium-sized	CASRPGNTIYF	TGTGCCAGCAGGCCAGGAAACACCATATATTTT
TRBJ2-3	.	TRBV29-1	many	CSVARARTDTQYF	TGCAGCGTTGCCAGGGCAAGGACAGATACGCAGTATTTT
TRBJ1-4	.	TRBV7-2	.	CASSSSGGYGEKLFF	TGTGCCAGCAGCAGTAGCGGGGGGTACGGTGAAAAACTGTTTTTT
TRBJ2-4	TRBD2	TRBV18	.	CASSLGSGGQFIQYF	TGTGCCAGCTCCCTCGGATCGGGGGGGCAGTTTATTCAGTACTTC
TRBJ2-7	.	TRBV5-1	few	CASSLGRWYEQYF	TGCGCCAGCAGCTTGGGCAGATGGTACGAGCAGTACTTC
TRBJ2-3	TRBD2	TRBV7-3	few	CASSFSGGALDTQYF	TGTGCCAGCAGTTTCAGCGGGGGGGCCCTAGATACGCAGTATTTT
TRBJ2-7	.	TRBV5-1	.	CASSSGEGGKPYEQYF	TGCGCCAGCAGCAGCGGAGAAGGCGGGAAGCCCTACGAGCAGTACTTC
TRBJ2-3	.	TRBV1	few	CTSSLLAELNTDTQYF	TGCACCAGCAGCCTTCTAGCGGAACTGAACACAGATACGCAGTATTTT
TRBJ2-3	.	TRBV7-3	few	CASSSGLATQYF	TGTGCCAGCAGCTCTGGGCTGGCTACGCAGTATTTT
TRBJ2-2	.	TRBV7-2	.	CASSLRERGTGELFF	TGTGCCAGCAGCCTACGGGAGAGGGGCACCGGGGAGCTGTTTTTT
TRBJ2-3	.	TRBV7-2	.	CASRRQWLTDTQYF	TGTGCCAGCAGGCGACAATGGCTCACAGATACGCAGTATTTT
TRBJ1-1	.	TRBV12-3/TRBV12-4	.	CASSLARTGAFF	TGTGCCAGCAGTTTAGCACGGACCGGGGCTTTCTTT
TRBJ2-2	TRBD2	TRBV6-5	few	CASSTSVGTGELFF	TGTGCCAGCAGCACTAGCGTGGGCACCGGGGAGCTGTTTTTT
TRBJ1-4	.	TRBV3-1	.	CASSQGKYANNEKLFF	TGTGCCAGCAGCCAAGGAAAATACGCCAATAATGAAAAACTGTTTTTT
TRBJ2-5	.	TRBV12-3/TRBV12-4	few	CASSSSYQETQYF	TGTGCCAGCAGTTCTTCATACCAAGAGACCCAGTACTTC
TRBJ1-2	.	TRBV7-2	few	CASKQGFGYGYTF	TGTGCCAGCAAACAGGGTTTCGGCTATGGCTACACCTTC
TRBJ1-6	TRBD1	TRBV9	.	CASSGGGTVNSPLHF	TGTGCCAGCAGCGGGGGGGGGACAGTCAATTCACCCCTCCACTTT
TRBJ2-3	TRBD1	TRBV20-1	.	CSADRSGPDTQYF	TGCAGTGCGGACAGGTCGGGCCCAGATACGCAGTATTTT
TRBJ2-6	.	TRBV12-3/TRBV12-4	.	CASLGPASGANVLTF	TGTGCCAGCCTGGGCCCAGCCTCTGGGGCCAACGTCCTGACTTTC
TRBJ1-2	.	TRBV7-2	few	CASSSDSLANYGYTF	TGTGCCAGCAGCTCGGACAGTCTAGCTAACTATGGCTACACCTTC
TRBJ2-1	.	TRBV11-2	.	CASVGPWGNEQFF	TGTGCCAGCGTAGGGCCCTGGGGCAATGAGCAGTTCTTC
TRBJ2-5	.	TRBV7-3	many	CASSLFGEETQYF	TGTGCCAGCAGCTTATTTGGGGAAGAGACCCAGTACTTC
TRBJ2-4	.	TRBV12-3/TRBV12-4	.	CASSLEPQNIQYF	TGTGCCAGCAGTTTAGAGCCGCAAAACATTCAGTACTTC
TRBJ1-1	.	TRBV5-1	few	CASSPGNRSNTEAFF	TGCGCCAGCAGCCCCGGGAACAGATCGAACACTGAAGCTTTCTTT
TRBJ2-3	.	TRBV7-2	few	CASSIRGMWQSRTDTQYF	TGTGCCAGCAGCATACGGGGAATGTGGCAGAGCCGCACAGATACGCAGTATTTT